Listed here is a single T cell receptor (beta chain). Original methodology: Junction-only sequences without quality scores were provided by ImmunoSEQ, so filtering was different. Libraries were prepared by immunoSEQ multiplex PCR; TCRdb keeps only in-frame clonotypes and omits some of them. Clonal size and the V and J genes are those of that table, whereas D and trimming came from the DNA. The profile covers roughly 2.1 million clones, with about 93% appearing a single time and roughly 1.7% taken by the ten largest. Naive CD8 cells, CD45RO-negative and positively selected for CCR7, excluded terminally differentiated effector memory CD45RA+ cells. Study donors comprised healthy, HIV-negative adults devoid of recent acute infection or vaccination. The data originate from a study of shared clonotypes between healthy human individuals. Turning to the study itself: Per-donor plates numbered three CD4 naive, three CD4 memory, two CD8 naive and one CD8 memory.

The V and J ends lost 5 bases and 6 bases, in that order; junction bases with no gene match: 9. This CDR3 contains 14 residues. The germline gives CDR1 SGHVS, CDR2 FQNEAQ. What was sequenced was naive CD8+ T cells from PBMCs. The clonotype comes from a man aged 18 to 29 in good health. Some clones in this sample may be carry-over from other donors' samples. The gene calls are TRBV7-8 and TRBJ1-1; 7 bases are shared with TRBD1. CDR3 coding DNA: TGTGCCAGCAGCACCGACAGGGTAATAGCTGAAGCTTTCTTT. Encoded protein: CASSTDRVIAEAFF.